These 22 T cell receptor beta chains came from one sample sequenced in a study of tumor and adjacent non-tumor tissue in lung cancer. The library came from three nested PCR rounds adapted from ARM-PCR protocols. From the multiplex PCR reads, TCRdb called clonotypes with MiXCR, one entry per CDR3 protein. The sample contains approximately 120,000 distinct CDR3 sequences, 62% of which appear only once. This sample's RNA came from whole unsorted tissue. The normal lung tissue was taken more than 3 cm from the tumor edge. Sequencing was carried out using distant non-tumor lung tissue. These receptors all stem from a man aged 60 to 75 with non-small cell lung cancer.

This clonotype was seen many times. This rearrangement joins TRBV28 to TRBJ2-1, with D perhaps assigned TRBD1 or TRBD2 (5 bases each). Germline V gene data show CDR1 as MDHEN and CDR2 as SYDVKM. The CDR3 loop spans 15 amino acids. V was cut by 5 bases and J by 0 bases, with 11 bases left in between. The CDR3 is CASSGWGSSYNEQFF. The DNA of the CDR3 is TGTGCCAGCAGTGGATGGGGGAGCTCCTACAATGAGCAGTTCTTC.

In the case of this clonotype: A much larger clone sits a single nucleotide away, making a read error possible. The chain recombines TRBV20-1 with TRBJ2-5, with 8 bases that match TRBD2. Germline CDR1 DFQATT, CDR2 SNEGSKA (reference sequence). V lost 6 bases to trimming and J lost 3 bases; unmatched junction nucleotides: 9. This CDR3 comprises 14 residues. The CDR3 DNA follows: TGCAGTGCGCAAACCGGGACTAGGGAAGAGACCCAGTACTTC. Amino acid sequence: CSAQTGTREETQYF.

This clonotype was observed many times. The chain couples TRBV6-2 or TRBV6-3 to TRBJ2-6; tentatively, D is TRBD2 (6 bases). The germline V and J ends were trimmed by 3 bases and 0 bases, with 12 bases remaining between them. There are 17 residues in the CDR3. The germline V gene encodes CDR1 MNHEY and CDR2 SVGEGT. CDR3 protein: CASSYPGAISGANVLTF. The DNA of the CDR3 is TGTGCCAGCAGTTATCCGGGAGCGATCTCTGGGGCCAACGTCCTGACTTTC.

Note on this clonotype: A much larger clone differs by one base, so this may be a read error. V gene TRBV6-2 or TRBV6-3 combines with J gene TRBJ1-2, with TRBD1 matching over 8 bases. The germline V gene encodes CDR1 MNHEY and CDR2 SVGEGT. CDR3 size: 16 residues. The V gene end was trimmed by 0 bases and the J gene end by 6 bases; junction bases not matched to a gene: 9. CDR3 in amino acids: CASSYSSTPGGHGYTF. For the CDR3, the DNA is TGTGCCAGCAGTTACTCGAGTACCCCAGGGGGCCATGGCTACACCTTC.

This clonotype was picked up a small number of times. A much larger clonotype is one base distant, so this may be a read error. The final CDR3 position lacks the conserved phenylalanine or tryptophan, pointing to a likely read error. J is TRBJ1-2 and V is TRBV10-3, with unresolved D. This CDR3 contains 16 residues. V dropped 3 bases and J dropped 5 bases, with 19 bases sitting between them. From germline, CDR1 is ENHRY and CDR2 SYGVKD. The CDR3 DNA reads as TGTGCCATCAGTGAACGGGCAGCCAACCCTCTATATGGCTACACCTCC. Translating gives CAISERAANPLYGYTS.

V is TRBV6-1 and J is TRBJ1-3; D remains ambiguous. Germline V gene data show CDR1 as MNHNS and CDR2 as SASEGT. V was clipped by 4 bases and J by 1 base, with 14 bases between them. There are 16 residues in the CDR3. In DNA form, the CDR3 reads TGTGCCAGCAGTGTTGGGCCCGCATATTCTGGAAACACCATATATTTT. Translating gives CASSVGPAYSGNTIYF.

This clonotype occurred many times. This chain connects TRBV28 to TRBJ2-7; the D is unclear. The germline V and J ends were trimmed by 2 bases and 2 bases, with 4 bases remaining between them. The CDR3 extends over 12 amino acids. Germline lookup yields CDR1 MDHEN and CDR2 SYDVKM. The chain's CDR3 is CASSLLPYEQYF. The CDR3 nucleotides are TGTGCCAGCAGTTTACTACCCTACGAGCAGTACTTC.

Points on this clonotype: At one end, the junction sequence differs from germline, possibly due to a read error. The chain is built from TRBV11-2 and TRBJ2-1; 12 bases match TRBD2. Germline values: CDR1 SGHAT, CDR2 FQNNGV. This CDR3 region has 17 residues. The DNA for the CDR3 is TGTTCCAGCAGCTTAGTGGTTTCTAGCGGGAGGGGCAGTGAGCAGTTCTTC. This codes for CSSSLVVSSGRGSEQFF. The whole variable domain, filled in from reference TRBV11-2 and TRBJ2-1, reads EAGVAQSPRYKIIEKRQSVAFWCNPISGHATLYWYQQILGQGPKLLIQFQNNGVVDDSQLPKDRFSAERLKGVDSTLKIQPAKLEDSAVYLCSSSLVVSSGRGSEQFFGPGTRLTVL.

With regard to this clonotype: At one end, the junction sequence differs from germline, possibly due to a read error. This chain links TRBV7-2 with TRBJ2-5, with no clear D. The CDR3 loop spans 13 amino acids. From germline, CDR1 is SGHTA and CDR2 FQGNSA. CDR3 sequence (DNA): TGTGCTAGCATCAAGGCCCGTCAAGAGACCCAGTACTTC. Translation gives CASIKARQETQYF.

A note on this clonotype: A read error is possible here, since a much larger clone lies one base away. This rearrangement joins TRBV4-2 to TRBJ2-1; a weak D match, TRBD1 (6 bases). The CDR3 covers 16 residues. Germline V CDR1 and CDR2: LGHNA, YNFKEQ. The CDR3: CGSSQAQGPEVNGQFF. For the CDR3, the DNA is TGTGGCAGCAGCCAAGCACAGGGTCCTGAGGTAAATGGGCAGTTCTTC.

As for this clonotype: No conserved phenylalanine or tryptophan ends this CDR3, so it is likely a read error. The chain is built from TRBV12-3 or TRBV12-4 and TRBJ2-7; TRBD1 agrees at 8 bases. Trimming took 6 bases from V and 5 from J; bases not matched to a gene: 3. The CDR3 consists of 12 residues. The CDR3 DNA reads TGTGCCAGCAGCGAACAGGGGGACGAGCAGTACATC. Translation gives CASSEQGDEQYI.

This clonotype was counted many times. The DNA of the CDR3 is TGTGCCAGCAGTTACTCGTATTCCCACATCAAAACAAAGAACACTGAAGCTTTCTTT. Protein: CASSYSYSHIKTKNTEAFF. The V and J genes are TRBV6-2 or TRBV6-3 and TRBJ1-1, with D unclear. This CDR3 has 19 residues. CDR1 is MNHEY and CDR2 is SVGEGT in the germline V gene. V dropped 0 bases and J dropped 1 base, with 21 bases sitting between them.

The chain couples TRBV12-3 or TRBV12-4 to TRBJ2-7; 9 positions agree with TRBD2. The length of the CDR3 is 16 residues. Losses at the gene ends were 2 bases for V and 4 bases for J; bases not matched to a gene: 9. The DNA for the CDR3 is TGTGCCAGCAGTTTAAGGCTAGCGGGATGGTCATACGAGCAGTACTTC. The encoded protein is CASSLRLAGWSYEQYF.

As concerns this clonotype: This could be a read error, since a much larger clone is one nucleotide away. The rearrangement uses TRBV12-3 or TRBV12-4 and TRBJ1-1; unclear D gene. The CDR3 loop spans 14 amino acids. Written as DNA, the CDR3 is TGTGCCAGCGGTTTCCAGGAGATGAACACTGAAGCTTTCTTT. Translation: CASGFQEMNTEAFF.

A word on this clonotype: The junction does not match germline at one end; this may be a read error. J is TRBJ1-2 and V is TRBV11-2; 7 bases agree with TRBD1. From germline, CDR1 is SGHAT and CDR2 FQNNGV. The CDR3 contains 15 residues. The CDR3 nucleotides read TGTGCCATCAGCTTAGGACAGGCACAGGTCTATGGCTACACCTTC. Translation: CAISLGQAQVYGYTF. The full variable domain, rest sourced from reference TRBV11-2 and TRBJ1-2, is EAGVAQSPRYKIIEKRQSVAFWCNPISGHATLYWYQQILGQGPKLLIQFQNNGVVDDSQLPKDRFSAERLKGVDSTLKIQPAKLEDSAVYLCAISLGQAQVYGYTFGSGTRLTVV.

Comments on this clonotype: A much bigger clone sits one base away, suggesting this may be a read error. Without the conserved terminal phenylalanine or tryptophan, this CDR3 likely stems from a read error. V usage is TRBV20-1 and J usage is TRBJ2-7; the D is unclear. CDR3 length: 13 residues. Trimming left V 2 bases short and J 0 bases short, with 8 bases between. Germline values: CDR1 DFQATT, CDR2 SNEGSKA (reference sequence). This CDR3 reads CSARLASSYEQYL. The CDR3 DNA reads as TGCAGTGCTAGATTGGCTAGCTCCTACGAGCAGTACCTC.

About this clonotype itself: It may be a read error: a sequence one base away is much more abundant. V and J are TRBV7-8 and TRBJ2-1; no definite D call. The CDR3 totals 14 residues. The germline V gene encodes CDR1 SGHVS and CDR2 FQNEAQ. DNA of the CDR3: TGTGCCAGCGGCTTCGGGCTTGACTACAATGAGCAGTTCTTC. Translating it yields CASGFGLDYNEQFF.

On this clonotype: A much larger clone lies a single base off, so this may be a read error. The V and J genes are TRBV6-2 or TRBV6-3 and TRBJ2-5; D perhaps matches TRBD1 (5 bases). Germline CDR1 reads MNHEY; CDR2 reads SVGEGT. Trimming stripped 5 bases from V and 4 bases from J, with 8 bases between. The CDR3 is 12 residues long. The DNA of the CDR3 is TGTGCCAGCAGTGTTAGGGGAGAGACCCAGTACTTC. This sequence encodes CASSVRGETQYF.

In the case of this clonotype: The CDR3 ends on some other residue instead of the conserved phenylalanine or tryptophan, so this is likely a read error. This chain links TRBV6-5 with TRBJ1-3; the D gene is possibly TRBD1 (5 bases). The CDR3 is 15 amino acids. Germline V CDR1 and CDR2: MNHEY, SVGAGI. Trimming removed 6 bases at V and 1 base at J, with 13 bases between. CDR3 coding DNA: TGTGCCAGCAGGGAACCTGGGGCGTCTGGAAACACCATATATTTG. It codes for CASREPGASGNTIYL.

The CDR3 spells CACTPAVSTGELFF. In nucleotides, the CDR3 is TGTGCCTGCACCCCTGCAGTGAGCACCGGGGAGCTGTTTTTT. The V and J genes are TRBV12-3 or TRBV12-4 and TRBJ2-2, with D uncertain. The CDR3 sequence is 14 residues long. Trimming stripped 11 bases from V and 4 bases from J, with 17 bases between.

For this clonotype: One end of the junction varies from germline; a read error may be responsible. V usage is TRBV29-1 and J usage is TRBJ1-1; no definite D call. Per germline, CDR1 SQVTM and CDR2 ANQGSEA. The CDR3 spans 12 residues. CDR3 sequence (DNA): TGCAGCGTTGATATCGGAAACACTGAAGTTTTCTTT. This gives the protein CSVDIGNTEVFF.

Worth noting for this clonotype: One base away lies a much larger clone, so this may be a sequencing read error. The V call is TRBV11-3, the J call TRBJ2-2, with 7 bases fitting TRBD1. Germline assignment: CDR1 SGHNT and CDR2 YENEEA. This CDR3 is 14 amino acids long. The ends lost 7 bases at V and 1 base at J; junction bases unmatched: 3. CDR3: CASNGTVNTGELFF. Here the CDR3 DNA reads TGTGCCAGCAATGGGACAGTGAACACCGGGGAGCTGTTTTTT.